This TCR beta chain appears in the sequencing data of a study of T cell responses to AZD1222 COVID-19 vaccine. The study's findings and limits: As reported, nearly half of all spike-specific TCRs target variant regions that are unmutated.

Sequencing used immunoSEQ multiplex PCR; TCRdb keeps in-frame clones, though not all of them. The table records around 110,000 clones, about 91% of them present only once. V gave up 2 bases and J gave up 7 bases; unmatched junction bases: 11. Germline-derived CDR1 and CDR2 are SGHAT and FQDESV (reference sequence). This CDR3 has 16 residues. In regard to this clone: What it binds is unknown.

This material consisted of peripheral blood, taken on day 0 of AZD1222 vaccination. The rearrangement uses TRBV11-1 and TRBJ2-1, with 7 positions matching TRBD2. The origin of this receptor is an adult in good health. CDR3 bases: TGTGCCAGCAGCTTACGCCGGGACTATAGTGGTAATGAGCAGTTCTTC. Its protein product is CASSLRRDYSGNEQFF.